Reported below is one TCR beta chain. No antigen is known for it. This entry is derived from a study of Ad26.COV2.S vaccination and SARS-CoV-2 variants. General observations from the study: Substantial breadth in spike-specific CD8+ and CD4+ T cell responses was reportedly seen after vaccination. Vaccinees and placebo recipients showed similar non-spike TCR breadth. Total T cell responses may have been underestimated by the TCR breadth and depth analyses. Spike-specific TCR breadth in vaccine recipients exceeded that seen in placebo recipients.

The germline V gene has CDR1 SNHLY and CDR2 FYNNEI. The V end lost 1 base, the J end lost 3 bases, and 6 bases lay between the germline ends. This CDR3 is built from 13 residues. Profiled with immunoSEQ multiplex PCR; TCRdb holds only in-frame clones, not every one. The sample records approximately 150,000 clones, about nine tenths being singletons. The TCR comes from a human donor who had recovered from COVID-19. The input for sequencing was peripheral blood, taken after recovery from COVID-19. The J gene is TRBJ1-2, the V gene TRBV2; D might be TRBD1 (6 bases). CDR3 nucleotide sequence: TGTGCCAGCAGTGAAGACAGGGACTATGGCTACACCTTC. Translation: CASSEDRDYGYTF.